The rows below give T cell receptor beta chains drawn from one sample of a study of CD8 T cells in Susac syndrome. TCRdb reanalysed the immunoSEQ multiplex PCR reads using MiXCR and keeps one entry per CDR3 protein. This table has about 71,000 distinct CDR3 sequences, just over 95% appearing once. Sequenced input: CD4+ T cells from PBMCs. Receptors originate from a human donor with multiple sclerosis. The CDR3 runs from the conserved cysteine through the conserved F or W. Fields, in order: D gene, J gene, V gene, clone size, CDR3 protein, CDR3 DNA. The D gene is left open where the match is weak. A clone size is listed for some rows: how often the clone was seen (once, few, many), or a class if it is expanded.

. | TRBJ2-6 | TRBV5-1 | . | CASSLDWGANVLTF | TGCGCCAGCAGCTTGGACTGGGGTGCCAACGTCCTGACTTTC
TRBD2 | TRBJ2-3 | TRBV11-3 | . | CASSYQLAGGTDTQYF | TGTGCCAGCAGCTATCAACTAGCGGGGGGCACAGATACGCAGTATTTT
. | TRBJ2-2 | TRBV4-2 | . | CASSRSDQTSTGELFF | TGTGCCAGCAGCCGATCGGATCAAACCTCCACCGGGGAGCTGTTTTTT
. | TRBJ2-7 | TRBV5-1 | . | CASSLGHYEQYF | TGCGCCAGCAGCTTGGGGCACTACGAGCAGTACTTC
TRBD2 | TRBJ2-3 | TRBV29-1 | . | CSVSRGGAPGDTQYF | TGCAGCGTTAGCCGCGGGGGGGCTCCTGGAGATACGCAGTATTTT
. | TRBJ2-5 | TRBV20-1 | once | CSAVRSTQDETQYF | TGCAGTGCTGTCCGTAGCACCCAAGATGAGACCCAGTACTTC
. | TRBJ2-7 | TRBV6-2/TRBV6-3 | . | CASSTGRLSYEQYF | TGTGCCAGCAGCACAGGGCGGTTAAGCTACGAGCAGTACTTC
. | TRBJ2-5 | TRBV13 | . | CASSKGETQYF | TGTGCCAGCAGCAAAGGGGAGACCCAGTACTTC
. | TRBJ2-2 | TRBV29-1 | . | CSVELGTPSGTGELFF | TGCAGCGTTGAGTTGGGGACCCCGAGTGGCACCGGGGAGCTGTTTTTT
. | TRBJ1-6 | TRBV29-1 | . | CSVGDNYNSPLHF | TGCAGCGTAGGGGACAACTATAATTCACCCCTCCACTTT
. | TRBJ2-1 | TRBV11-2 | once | CARGGVTGHEQFF | TGTGCCAGAGGGGGGGTAACAGGGCATGAGCAGTTCTTC
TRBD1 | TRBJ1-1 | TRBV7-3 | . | CASSSQGGNTEAFF | TGTGCCAGCAGCTCACAGGGGGGGAACACTGAAGCTTTCTTT
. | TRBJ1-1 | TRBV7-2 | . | CASSLETNTEAFF | TGTGCCAGCAGCTTAGAGACGAACACTGAAGCTTTCTTT
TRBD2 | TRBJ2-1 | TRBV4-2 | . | CASSQVPAGGLGEQFF | TGTGCCAGCAGCCAAGTCCCAGCGGGGGGGCTCGGTGAGCAGTTCTTC
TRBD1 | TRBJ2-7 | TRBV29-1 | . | CSVQRGQGYEQYF | TGCAGCGTTCAACGAGGACAGGGCTACGAGCAGTACTTC
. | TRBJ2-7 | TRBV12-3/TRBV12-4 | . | CASSPPGARQYF | TGTGCCAGCAGTCCGCCCGGGGCGCGGCAGTACTTC
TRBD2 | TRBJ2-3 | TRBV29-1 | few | CSEISGYTDTQYF | TGCAGCGAGATTAGCGGGTACACAGATACGCAGTATTTT
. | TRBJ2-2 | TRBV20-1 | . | CSARETQAGELFF | TGCAGTGCTAGAGAGACTCAGGCCGGGGAGCTGTTTTTT
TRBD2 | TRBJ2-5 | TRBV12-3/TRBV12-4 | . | CASSLRASGGIETQYF | TGTGCCAGCAGTTTACGGGCTAGCGGCGGGATAGAGACCCAGTACTTC
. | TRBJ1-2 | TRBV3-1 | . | CASSQATTANYGYTF | TGTGCCAGCAGCCAGGCTACGACAGCTAACTATGGCTACACCTTC
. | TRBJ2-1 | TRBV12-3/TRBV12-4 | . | CASSLGDGDNEQFF | TGTGCCAGCAGTTTAGGGGACGGAGACAATGAGCAGTTCTTC
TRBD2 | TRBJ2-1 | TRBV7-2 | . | CASSRDGGGYNEQFF | TGTGCCAGCAGCCGAGATGGCGGGGGATACAATGAGCAGTTCTTC
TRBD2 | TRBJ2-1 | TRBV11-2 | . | CASSFAASGGPGTYNEQFF | TGTGCCAGCAGCTTCGCGGCTAGCGGGGGCCCTGGGACCTACAATGAGCAGTTCTTC
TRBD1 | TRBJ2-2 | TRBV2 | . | CANDRVTGELFF | TGTGCCAACGACAGGGTAACCGGGGAGCTGTTTTTT
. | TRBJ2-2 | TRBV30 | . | CAWSVPNTGELFF | TGTGCCTGGAGTGTACCCAACACCGGGGAGCTGTTTTTT
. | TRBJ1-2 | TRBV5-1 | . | CASSLGQANYGYTF | TGCGCCAGCAGCTTGGGACAGGCTAACTATGGCTACACCTTC
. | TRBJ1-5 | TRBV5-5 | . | CASSRADSNQPQHF | TGTGCCAGCAGCCGAGCCGATAGCAATCAGCCCCAGCATTTT
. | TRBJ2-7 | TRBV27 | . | CASSSWSSYEQYF | TGTGCCAGCAGTTCCTGGAGCTCCTACGAGCAGTACTTC
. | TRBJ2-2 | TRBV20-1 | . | CSASGGYGELFF | TGCAGTGCTAGCGGGGGATACGGGGAGCTGTTTTTT
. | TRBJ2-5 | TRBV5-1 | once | CASCPGVDTPRETQYF | TGCGCCAGCTGTCCCGGTGTGGACACGCCACGGGAGACCCAGTACTTC
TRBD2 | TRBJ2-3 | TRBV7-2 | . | CASSLALAGVTDTQYF | TGTGCCAGCAGCTTAGCCCTAGCGGGGGTTACAGATACGCAGTATTTT
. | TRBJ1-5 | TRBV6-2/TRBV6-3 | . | CASILDGLSNQPQHF | .
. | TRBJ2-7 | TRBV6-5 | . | CASSSHGTQNYEQYF | TGTGCCAGCAGTTCCCACGGGACACAAAACTACGAGCAGTACTTC
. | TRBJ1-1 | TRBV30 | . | CAWSVGMNTEAFF | TGTGCCTGGAGTGTGGGGATGAACACTGAAGCTTTCTTT
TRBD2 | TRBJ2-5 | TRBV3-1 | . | CASSPLSGGQYF | TGTGCCAGCAGCCCTCTAAGCGGGGGCCAGTACTTC
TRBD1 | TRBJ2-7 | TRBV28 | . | CASRDGQGIAEQYF | TGTGCCAGCAGGGACGGACAGGGGATCGCCGAGCAGTACTTC
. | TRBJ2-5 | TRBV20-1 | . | CSARDLIGTYQETQYF | TGCAGTGCTAGAGACTTAATAGGGACCTACCAAGAGACCCAGTACTTC
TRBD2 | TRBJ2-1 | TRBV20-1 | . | CSAPTSGGAREQFF | TGCAGTGCACCAACTAGCGGGGGGGCGAGGGAGCAGTTCTTC
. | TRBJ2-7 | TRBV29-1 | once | CSVVAQARGYEQYF | TGCAGCGTTGTGGCTCAGGCAAGGGGCTACGAGCAGTACTTC
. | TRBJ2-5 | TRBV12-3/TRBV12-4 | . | CASSKWGPGQETQYF | TGTGCCAGCAGCAAGTGGGGGCCGGGCCAAGAGACCCAGTACTTC
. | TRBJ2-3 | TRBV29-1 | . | CSVEAAPEGTQYF | TGCAGCGTTGAGGCCGCCCCGGAGGGTACGCAGTATTTT
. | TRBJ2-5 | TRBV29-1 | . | CSVEGYRAVLGTQYF | TGCAGCGTTGAGGGGTACAGGGCCGTATTAGGGACCCAGTACTTC
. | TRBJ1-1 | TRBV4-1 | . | CATSQIQTTSEAFF | TGCGCCACCAGCCAAATTCAGACCACCAGTGAAGCTTTCTTT
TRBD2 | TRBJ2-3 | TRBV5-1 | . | CASSSLAGGPSDTQYF | TGCGCCAGCAGCTCCCTAGCGGGGGGGCCGTCAGATACGCAGTATTTT
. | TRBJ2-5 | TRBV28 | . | CASSFGGRETQYF | TGTGCCAGCAGCTTCGGGGGTAGGGAGACCCAGTACTTC
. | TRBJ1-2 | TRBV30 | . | CAWRAAGVNGYTF | TGTGCCTGGAGGGCAGCAGGGGTTAATGGCTACACCTTC
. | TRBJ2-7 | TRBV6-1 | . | CASSEAGATGYF | TGTGCCAGCAGTGAAGCAGGGGCAACAGGGTACTTC
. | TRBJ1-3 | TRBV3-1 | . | CASSHGLNTIYF | TGTGCCAGCAGCCATGGGCTGAACACCATATATTTT
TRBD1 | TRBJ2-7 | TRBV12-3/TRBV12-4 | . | CASSLGDRGSEQYF | TGTGCCAGCAGTTTAGGAGACAGGGGAAGCGAGCAGTACTTC
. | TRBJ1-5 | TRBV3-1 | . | CASSPTLYPNQPQHF | TGTGCCAGCAGCCCAACCCTCTATCCCAATCAGCCCCAGCATTTT
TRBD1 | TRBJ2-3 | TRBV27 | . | CASSDWTGVTDTQYF | TGTGCCAGCAGTGACTGGACAGGGGTCACAGATACGCAGTATTTT
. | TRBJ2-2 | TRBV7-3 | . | CASSSGQQLNTGELFF | TGTGCCAGCAGCTCGGGGCAGCAACTGAACACCGGGGAGCTGTTTTTT
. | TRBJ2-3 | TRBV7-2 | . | CASSLRRADTQYF | TGTGCCAGCAGTTTAAGGCGGGCAGATACGCAGTATTTT
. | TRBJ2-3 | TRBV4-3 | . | CASSQEDNTDTQYF | TGCGCCAGCAGCCAAGAGGACAACACAGATACGCAGTATTTT
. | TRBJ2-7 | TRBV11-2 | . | CASSLGAGPGGEQYF | TGTGCCAGCAGCTTAGGGGCAGGGCCCGGCGGCGAGCAGTACTTC
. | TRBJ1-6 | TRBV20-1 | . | CSAPIGTASSSPLHF | TGCAGTGCTCCCATAGGGACGGCCAGCAGTTCACCCCTCCACTTT
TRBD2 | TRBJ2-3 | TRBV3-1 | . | CASSQSGANTDTQYF | TGTGCCAGCAGCCAAAGCGGGGCAAACACAGATACGCAGTATTTT